Described below is a single T cell receptor (beta chain) sequence and its context. This specimen comes from a study of control samples from healthy donors and cancer patients. Profiled with immunoSEQ multiplex PCR; TCRdb holds only in-frame clones, not every one. The data contain roughly 45,000 clones, roughly 92% of them seen just once; the ten biggest clones take up 0.7% to 0.85%. The clonotype originates from a man aged 30 to 45 with colorectal cancer. The source material was PBMCs.

The CDR3 here is CSVEDQGGLFF. In DNA form, the CDR3 reads TGCAGCGTTGAAGATCAGGGGGGACTGTTTTTT. This chain connects TRBV29-1 to TRBJ1-4, with 7 bases identical to TRBD1. The CDR3 spans 11 residues. The ends lost 0 bases at V and 13 bases at J; junction bases unmatched: 2. Germline values: CDR1 SQVTM, CDR2 ANQGSEA.